This entry lists 2 T cell receptor beta chains sequenced from one sample in a study of cytomegalovirus exposure and HLA in healthy donors. Amplification used 60 Vbeta primers and 13 Jbeta primers. The protocol was immunoSEQ multiplex PCR, while the TCRdb copy is restricted to in-frame clones and leaves out a portion. The profile shows about 120,000 clones, 60% to 85% of them singletons. The sequencing input was PBMCs. The origin of the receptors is a female donor in good health and CMV-seronegative.

CDR3 protein: CASSSPGAGGYGKETQYF. The CDR3 DNA sequence: TGCGCCAGCAGCTCGCCGGGGGCGGGGGGGTACGGCAAAGAGACCCAGTACTTC. The chain recombines TRBV5-1 with TRBJ2-5, with 9 bases aligning to TRBD2. The CDR3 is 18 residues long. The V gene's germline CDR1 is SGHRS and CDR2 YFSETQ. Trimming removed 3 bases from V and 3 bases from J; junction bases left unmatched: 15.

J is TRBJ1-1 and V is TRBV5-4; 7 positions match TRBD1. J was trimmed by 4 bases and V by 2 bases; bases with no gene match: 5. This CDR3 contains 14 residues. Germline CDR1 reads SGHNT; CDR2 reads YYREEE (reference sequence). The CDR3 loop is CASSFDRAATEAFF. CDR3 nucleotide sequence: TGTGCCAGCAGCTTTGACAGGGCGGCCACTGAAGCTTTCTTT.